Given below is one TCR beta chain in context. Its antigen is as yet unknown. The record originates from a study of shared clonotypes between healthy human individuals. For the study at large: Used for every donor were three CD4 naive, three CD4 memory, two CD8 naive and one CD8 memory plate. Overall study findings and caveats: Relative to their counterparts shared across all four donors, non-shared clonotypes exhibited diminished generation probabilities. Incompleteness in sorted-subset sequencing, despite large depth, was shown by rarefaction.

Deletions cut 0 bases from V and 6 bases from J, with 12 bases between. The CDR3 spans 13 residues. The germline CDR1 and CDR2 sequences are GTSNPN and SVGIG (reference sequence). Running of the assay took place at deep level. This table comes from immunoSEQ multiplex PCR, and its TCRdb copy is limited to in-frame clones, with some not included. The table has roughly 660,000 clones, less than 95% seen once. The sequenced sample was memory CD8+ T cells from PBMCs. The sample's subset: CD45RO+ cells pooled with CCR7-negative TemRA cells. The chain employs TRBV30 and TRBJ2-7; D gene uncertain. This clonotype originated in a man aged 18 to 29 in good health. Some clones in this sample may be carry-over from other donors' samples. CDR3 DNA: TGTGCCTGGAGTGTAGGCAGGACCGGCGAGCAGTACTTC. Amino acid sequence: CAWSVGRTGEQYF.